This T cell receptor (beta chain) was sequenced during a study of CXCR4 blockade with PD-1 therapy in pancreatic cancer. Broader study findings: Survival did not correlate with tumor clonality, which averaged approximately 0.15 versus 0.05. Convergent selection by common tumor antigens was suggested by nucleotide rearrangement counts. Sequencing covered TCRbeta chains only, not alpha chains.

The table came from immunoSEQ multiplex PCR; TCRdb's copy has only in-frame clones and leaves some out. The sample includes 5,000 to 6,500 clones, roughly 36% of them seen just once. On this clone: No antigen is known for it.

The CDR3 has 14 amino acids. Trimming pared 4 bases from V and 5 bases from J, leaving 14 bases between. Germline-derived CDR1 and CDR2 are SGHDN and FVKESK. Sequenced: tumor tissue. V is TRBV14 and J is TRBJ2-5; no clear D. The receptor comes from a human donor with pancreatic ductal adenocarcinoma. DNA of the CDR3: TGTGCCAGCAGCCTTCGGACCGACGGGGAGACCCAGTACTTC. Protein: CASSLRTDGETQYF.